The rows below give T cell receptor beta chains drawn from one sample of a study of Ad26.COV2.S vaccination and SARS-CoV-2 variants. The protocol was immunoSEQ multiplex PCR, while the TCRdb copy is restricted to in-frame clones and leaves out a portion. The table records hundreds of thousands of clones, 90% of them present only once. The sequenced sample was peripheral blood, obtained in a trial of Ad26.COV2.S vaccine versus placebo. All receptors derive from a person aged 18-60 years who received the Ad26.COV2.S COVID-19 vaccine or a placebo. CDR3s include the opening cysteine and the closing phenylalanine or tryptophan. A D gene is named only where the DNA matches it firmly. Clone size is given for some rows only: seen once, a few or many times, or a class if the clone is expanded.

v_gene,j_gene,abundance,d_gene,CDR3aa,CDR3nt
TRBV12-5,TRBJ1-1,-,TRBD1,CASGLVGDRGAFF,TGTGCTAGTGGTTTGGTAGGGGACAGGGGAGCTTTCTTT
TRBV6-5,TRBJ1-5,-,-,CASSYRAIGNQPQHF,TGTGCCAGCAGTTACCGAGCGATTGGCAATCAGCCCCAGCATTTT
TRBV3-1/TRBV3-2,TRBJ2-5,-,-,CASSQNSVPETQYF,TGTGCCAGCAGCCAAAATAGCGTCCCAGAGACCCAGTACTTC
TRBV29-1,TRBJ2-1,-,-,CSVGADGEQFF,TGCAGCGTTGGAGCTGATGGGGAGCAGTTCTTC
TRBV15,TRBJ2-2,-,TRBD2,CATTIRGVSGELFF,TGTGCCACCACCATCCGGGGGGTGTCCGGGGAGCTGTTTTTT
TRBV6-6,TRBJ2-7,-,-,CASRYPGHPSSYEQYF,TGTGCCAGCAGGTATCCAGGGCACCCGAGCTCCTACGAGCAGTACTTC
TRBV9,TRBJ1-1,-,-,CASSAGGNTEAFF,TGTGCCAGCAGCGCCGGGGGGAACACTGAAGCTTTCTTT
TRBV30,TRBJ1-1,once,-,CAWSKYRDAEAFF,TGTGCCTGGAGTAAGTACAGGGACGCTGAAGCTTTCTTT
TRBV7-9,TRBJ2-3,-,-,CASSLRGDGTDTQYF,TGTGCCAGCAGCTTAAGGGGGGACGGCACAGATACGCAGTATTTT
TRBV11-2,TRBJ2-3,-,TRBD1,CASSHLVDREADTQYF,TGTGCCAGCAGCCACCTCGTGGACAGGGAGGCAGATACGCAGTATTTT
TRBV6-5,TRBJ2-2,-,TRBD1,CASRDRGGTGELFF,TGTGCCAGCAGAGACAGGGGAGGCACCGGGGAGCTGTTTTTT
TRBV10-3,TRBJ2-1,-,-,CAISEPGKGHNEQFF,TGTGCCATCAGTGAGCCGGGGAAAGGTCACAATGAGCAGTTCTTC
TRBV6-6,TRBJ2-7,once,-,CASSYLGEQYF,TGTGCCAGCAGTTATCTGGGCGAGCAGTACTTC
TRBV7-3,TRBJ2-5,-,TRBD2,CASSLFGGSQETQYF,TGTGCCAGCAGCTTATTTGGCGGGAGCCAAGAGACCCAGTACTTC
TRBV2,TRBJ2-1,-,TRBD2,CASSISGLAGYEQFF,TGTGCCAGCAGTATATCGGGACTAGCTGGGTATGAGCAGTTCTTC
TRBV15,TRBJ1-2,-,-,CATSRDRLGTDGYTF,TGTGCCACCAGCAGAGATCGTTTGGGGACGGATGGCTACACCTTC
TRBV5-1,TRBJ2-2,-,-,CASSPCRDSKCTGELFF,TGCGCCAGCAGCCCTTGCCGGGACTCAAAATGCACCGGGGAGCTGTTTTTT
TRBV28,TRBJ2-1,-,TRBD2,CASSTPGLVNEQFF,TGTGCCAGCAGTACACCGGGACTAGTCAATGAGCAGTTCTTC
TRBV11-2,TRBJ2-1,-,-,CASSLDKGYEQFF,TGTGCCAGCAGCTTAGATAAGGGTTATGAGCAGTTCTTC
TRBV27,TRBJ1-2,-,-,CASSFGGSGYTF,TGTGCCAGCAGTTTTGGGGGTAGTGGCTACACCTTC
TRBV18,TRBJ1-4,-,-,CASSPRGHTATNEKLFF,TGTGCCAGCTCACCACGGGGGCATACTGCAACTAATGAAAAACTGTTTTTT
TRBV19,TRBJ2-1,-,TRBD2,CASSLGLAGYNEQFF,TGTGCCAGTAGCCTTGGGTTAGCGGGATACAATGAGCAGTTCTTC
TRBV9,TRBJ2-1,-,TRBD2,CASSVVPSGSYNEQFF,TGTGCCAGCAGCGTAGTGCCTAGCGGGAGCTACAATGAGCAGTTCTTC
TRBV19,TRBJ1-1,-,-,CASSPPPWNTEAFF,TGTGCCAGTAGTCCCCCCCCCTGGAACACTGAAGCTTTCTTT
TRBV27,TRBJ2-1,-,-,CASSWSSSRPYNEQFF,TGTGCCAGCAGTTGGAGCTCTTCACGGCCCTACAATGAGCAGTTCTTC
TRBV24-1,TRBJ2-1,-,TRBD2,CATSDPGTSDNEQFF,TGTGCCACCAGTGATCCCGGGACTAGTGACAATGAGCAGTTCTTC
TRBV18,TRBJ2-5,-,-,CASSPYERGGETQYF,TGTGCCAGCTCGCCCTACGAGAGGGGAGGAGAGACCCAGTACTTC
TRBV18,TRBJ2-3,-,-,CASSRDTLLTDTQYF,TGTGCCAGCTCTAGGGACACCCTCCTCACAGATACGCAGTATTTT
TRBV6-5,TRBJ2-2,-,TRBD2,CASRRAGANTGELFF,TGTGCCAGCAGAAGAGCGGGAGCGAACACCGGGGAGCTGTTTTTT
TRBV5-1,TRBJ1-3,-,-,CASSLRGSGNTIYF,TGCGCCAGCAGCTTGCGAGGCTCTGGAAACACCATATATTTT
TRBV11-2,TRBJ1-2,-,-,CASSLAPTEGYTF,TGTGCCAGCAGCTTAGCACCTACGGAGGGCTACACCTTC
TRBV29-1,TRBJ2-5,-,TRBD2,CSVGGRLKETQYF,TGCAGCGTGGGCGGGAGGTTGAAAGAGACCCAGTACTTC
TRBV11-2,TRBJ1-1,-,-,CASSRGRGAEAFF,TGTGCCAGCAGCCGAGGACGGGGGGCTGAAGCTTTCTTT
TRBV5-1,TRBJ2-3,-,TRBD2,CASRVGIAGGVDTQYF,TGCGCCAGCAGAGTGGGGATAGCGGGAGGTGTAGATACGCAGTATTTT
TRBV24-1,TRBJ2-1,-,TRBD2,CATSDSPLGLHNEQFF,TGTGCCACCAGTGATTCCCCACTGGGACTACACAATGAGCAGTTCTTC
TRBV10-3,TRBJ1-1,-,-,CAISGLEKTEAFF,TGTGCCATCAGTGGATTGGAGAAGACTGAAGCTTTCTTT
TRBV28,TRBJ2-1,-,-,CASSSGGGSYNEQFF,TGTGCCAGCAGTTCAGGAGGGGGCTCCTACAATGAGCAGTTCTTC
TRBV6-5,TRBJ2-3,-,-,CARGGDRRDTQYF,TGTGCCAGGGGAGGGGACAGGCGGGATACGCAGTATTTT
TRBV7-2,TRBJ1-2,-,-,CASSLEPNSGYTF,TGTGCCAGCAGCTTAGAGCCGAATTCTGGCTACACCTTC
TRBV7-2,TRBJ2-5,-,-,CASSPGRRFEAQYF,TGTGCCAGCAGCCCCGGCCGACGGTTTGAGGCCCAGTACTTC
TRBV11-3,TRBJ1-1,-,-,CASSLQVTEAFF,TGTGCCAGCAGCTTACAGGTCACTGAAGCTTTCTTT
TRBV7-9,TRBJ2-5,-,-,CAGGGWARGKETQYF,TGTGCGGGGGGCGGTTGGGCCAGGGGGAAAGAGACCCAGTACTTC
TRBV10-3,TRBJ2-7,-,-,CAISGRGGVGDEQYF,TGTGCCATCAGTGGACGAGGGGGAGTAGGGGACGAGCAGTACTTC
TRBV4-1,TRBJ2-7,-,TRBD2,CASSLLAGSYEQYF,TGCGCCAGCAGCCTACTAGCGGGAAGTTACGAGCAGTACTTC
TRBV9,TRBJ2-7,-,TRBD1,CASSVGQGNEQYF,TGTGCCAGCAGCGTGGGACAGGGGAACGAGCAGTACTTC
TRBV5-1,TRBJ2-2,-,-,CASSAGTPGTGELFF,TGCGCCAGCAGCGCCGGGACACCCGGGACCGGGGAGCTGTTTTTT
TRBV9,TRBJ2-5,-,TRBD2,CASSVGVGGPKTQYF,TGTGCCAGCAGCGTAGGGGTGGGAGGGCCGAAGACCCAGTACTTC
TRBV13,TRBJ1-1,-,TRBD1,CASSWGQRNTEAFF,TGTGCCAGCAGCTGGGGACAGAGAAACACTGAAGCTTTCTTT
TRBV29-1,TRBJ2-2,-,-,CSVPSANTGELFF,TGCAGCGTCCCATCGGCAAACACCGGGGAGCTGTTTTTT
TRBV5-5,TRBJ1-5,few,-,CASSRGLSDQPQHF,TGTGCCAGCAGCCGAGGACTCAGCGATCAGCCCCAGCATTTT
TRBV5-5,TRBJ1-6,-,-,CASSLLNSPLHF,TGTGCCAGCAGCTTGCTCAATTCACCCCTCCACTTT
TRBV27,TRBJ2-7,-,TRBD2,CASSLFGLAGFEQYF,TGTGCCAGCAGTTTATTCGGGCTAGCGGGATTCGAGCAGTACTTC
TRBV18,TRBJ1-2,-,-,CASSPPDGPPYGYTF,TGTGCCAGCTCACCACCTGACGGACCGCCCTATGGCTACACCTTC
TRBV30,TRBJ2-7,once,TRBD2,CAWSPIGTSGMGEQYF,TGTGCCTGGAGTCCTATCGGGACTAGCGGGATGGGGGAGCAGTACTTC
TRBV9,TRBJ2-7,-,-,CASSVGAGTKTSEQYF,TGTGCCAGCAGCGTAGGCGCCGGGACCAAGACCTCCGAGCAGTACTTC
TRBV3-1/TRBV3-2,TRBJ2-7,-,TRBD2,CASSPTSGRRYEQYF,TGTGCCAGCAGTCCGACTAGCGGGAGAAGGTACGAGCAGTACTTC
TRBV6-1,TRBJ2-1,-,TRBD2,CASSVLAGGPVSYNEQFF,TGTGCCAGCAGTGTCCTAGCGGGAGGGCCCGTCTCCTACAATGAGCAGTTCTTC
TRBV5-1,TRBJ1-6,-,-,CASSRGVDYNSPLHF,TGCGCCAGCAGCCGAGGGGTCGACTATAATTCACCCCTCCACTTT
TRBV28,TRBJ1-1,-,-,CASSYGSTEAFF,TGTGCCAGCAGTTATGGGAGCACTGAAGCTTTCTTT
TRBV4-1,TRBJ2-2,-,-,CASSQAVATGELFF,TGCGCCAGCAGCCAGGCGGTAGCCACCGGGGAGCTGTTTTTT